These T cell receptor beta chains were read from a single sample in a study of blood T cell repertoires in COVID-19. The data were produced by immunoSEQ multiplex PCR, yet TCRdb's version contains in-frame clones alone and is incomplete. The sample holds 55,000 to 80,000 clones, just over 90% seen once. The sample consisted of peripheral blood. The receptor source for this set is a human donor in a cohort sampled during active COVID-19. The conserved cysteine and the conserved F or W are not part of the CDR3 here.

CDR3aa | j_gene | v_gene
ASSPSTSGSSYEQY | TRBJ2-7 | TRBV18
ATSDPGRGGYYEQY | TRBJ2-7 | TRBV24-1
ASTPGTGGAGLAGGPKNEQF | TRBJ2-1 | TRBV28
ASSRPGPFEQY | TRBJ2-7 | TRBV14
ASSYSSQETQY | TRBJ2-5 | TRBV7-3
ASSPTLPRGNGWNSPLH | TRBJ1-6 | TRBV19
ASRRLKSSYNEQF | TRBJ2-1 | TRBV2
ASSLMGGRAYEQY | TRBJ2-7 | TRBV7-3
ASSQDVRVGETQY | TRBJ2-5 | TRBV4-3
ASSDPTGLSLAQH | TRBJ1-5 | TRBV28
ASSLSQGAGNTIY | TRBJ1-3 | TRBV5-4
ASSLAWGVTSGSSFAGELF | TRBJ2-2 | TRBV4-2
ARTGGAYEQY | TRBJ2-7 | TRBV19
ASSSTVSYT | TRBJ1-2 | TRBV7-8
ASSLGTSGPYEQY | TRBJ2-7 | TRBV6-2/TRBV6-3
ASRTSGITDTQY | TRBJ2-3 | TRBV2
ASSEAWQFEQY | TRBJ2-7 | TRBV6-1
ASSGTGASYEQY | TRBJ2-7 | TRBV9
ASISSRADTQY | TRBJ2-3 | TRBV6-5
ASSSTGSGGTEAF | TRBJ1-1 | TRBV5-1
ASSLTAGANRAGELF | TRBJ2-2 | TRBV6-6
ASSLWTGGTGELF | TRBJ2-2 | TRBV2
ASSFLDTKGTGELF | TRBJ2-2 | TRBV28
ASSMGSVSGGTSAYEQY | TRBJ2-7 | TRBV19
ASSYRDQGNQPQH | TRBJ1-5 | TRBV5-4
ASSISTYNEQF | TRBJ2-1 | TRBV19
ASRIQGSPLH | TRBJ1-6 | TRBV6-5
ASSLPGTGAYLTSGANVLT | TRBJ2-6 | TRBV5-1
ASKLQGSYEQY | TRBJ2-7 | TRBV27
ASSQRLAGSSYNEQF | TRBJ2-1 | TRBV14
ASSPGTGNTEAF | TRBJ1-1 | TRBV18
ASSLWGTSGSRGENIQY | TRBJ2-4 | TRBV5-4
ASSQWQGIEKLF | TRBJ1-4 | TRBV4-1
ASSQEVSSGETYNEQF | TRBJ2-1 | TRBV4-2
ASSNRGSGETQY | TRBJ2-5 | TRBV7-7
ASSPQGQGSQH | TRBJ1-5 | TRBV7-9
ASALAGGSGELF | TRBJ2-2 | TRBV7-3
ASSGSITDTQY | TRBJ2-3 | TRBV7-3
ASSPRGGQGAGAQY | TRBJ2-3 | TRBV7-3
ASSSPTGGEYEQY | TRBJ2-7 | TRBV28
ASSPLTGLLTDTQY | TRBJ2-3 | TRBV5-8
ASSLALQTRTNTEAF | TRBJ1-1 | TRBV11-3
ATSSPGTGGGEQY | TRBJ2-7 | TRBV15
SAEGSGTYEQY | TRBJ2-7 | TRBV29-1
SVERNREAF | TRBJ1-1 | TRBV29-1
ASSRGTSRPAISYEQY | TRBJ2-7 | TRBV6-6
ASSYTGTGSSYEQY | TRBJ2-7 | TRBV3-1/TRBV3-2
ASSIGQGAIYGYT | TRBJ1-2 | TRBV19
SVEDLRGLDYGYT | TRBJ1-2 | TRBV29-1
ASSLEGFRANYGYT | TRBJ1-2 | TRBV7-2